This T cell receptor beta chain was found in a study of cytomegalovirus exposure and HLA in healthy donors. Study conclusions and caveats: More clonal expansion characterized HLA-associated TCR beta chains than equally common others in a later analysis.

A multiplex PCR was run with 60 Vbeta primers and 13 Jbeta primers. Generated by immunoSEQ multiplex PCR, the TCRdb table keeps only in-frame clones and is missing some. The table lists approximately 280,000 clones, 86% of them singletons, with 3.5% to 4% in the top ten. V dropped 6 bases and J dropped 4; count of bases not matched to a gene: 1. This CDR3 region has 14 residues. In germline, CDR1 is SEHNR, CDR2 FQNEAQ (reference sequence). Of note for this clone: Its antigen is currently unknown.

This receptor was obtained from a middle-aged man in good health and CMV-seropositive. The material sequenced was PBMCs. The chain combines TRBV7-9 with TRBJ2-7, with 15 nucleotides matching TRBD2. The CDR3 spells CASSGTSGRYEQYF. The CDR3 DNA is TGTGCCAGCAGTGGGACTAGCGGGAGGTACGAGCAGTACTTC.